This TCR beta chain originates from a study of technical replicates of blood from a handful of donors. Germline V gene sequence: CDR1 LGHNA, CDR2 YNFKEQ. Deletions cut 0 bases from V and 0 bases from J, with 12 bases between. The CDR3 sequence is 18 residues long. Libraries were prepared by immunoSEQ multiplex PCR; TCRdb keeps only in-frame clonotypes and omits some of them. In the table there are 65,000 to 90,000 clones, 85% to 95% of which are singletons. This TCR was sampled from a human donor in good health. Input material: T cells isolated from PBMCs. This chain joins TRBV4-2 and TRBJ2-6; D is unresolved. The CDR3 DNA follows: TGTGCCAGCAGCCAAGAACCGGCAGCGTCCTCTGGGGCCAACGTCCTGACTTTC. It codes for CASSQEPAASSGANVLTF.